A single sample is the source of the 13 T cell receptor beta chains below, sequenced in a study of blood T cell repertoires in COVID-19. Some clones are missing from TCRdb's copy, which holds only in-frame ones; the method was immunoSEQ multiplex PCR. Of 350,000 to 500,000 clones listed, around nine tenths were seen once; the top ten hold roughly 0.78%. The sequencing sample was made of peripheral blood. These receptors originate from a man aged 18 to 30 with COVID-19, enrolled during active disease.

This CDR3 reads CATSRGLAANTGELFF. CDR3 coding DNA: TGTGCCACCAGCAGAGGACTAGCGGCAAACACCGGGGAGCTGTTTTTT. This rearrangement joins TRBV15 to TRBJ2-2; 9 bases are a match to TRBD2. There are 16 residues in the CDR3. The germline CDR1 and CDR2 sequences are LNHNV and YYDKDF (reference sequence). The V gene end was trimmed by 1 base and the J gene end by 2 bases; junction bases not matched to a gene: 2.

The rearrangement uses TRBV7-6 and TRBJ2-2, with 7 bases that match TRBD2. Germline loops: CDR1 SGHVS, CDR2 FNYEAQ. V was clipped by 0 bases and J by 6 bases; unmatched bases: 4. This CDR3 is 15 amino acids long. CDR3 DNA sequence: TGTGCCAGCAGCTTAGCGTCGAGCGGGGCCGGGGAGCTGTTTTTT. Protein: CASSLASSGAGELFF.

The chain joins TRBV24-1 to TRBJ1-5; 10 bases align to TRBD1. This CDR3 has 20 amino acids. V lost 2 bases, J lost 0 bases, and 12 bases stayed unmatched. The germline CDR1 and CDR2 sequences are KGHDR and SFDVKD. The CDR3 DNA reads TGTGCCACCAGTGATTCCCCGAGACAGGGGGCTTCGACTAGCAATCAGCCCCAGCATTTT. Translating it yields CATSDSPRQGASTSNQPQHF.

The chain couples TRBV25-1 to TRBJ1-2; possible D gene TRBD1, 6 bases. From germline, CDR1 is MGHDK and CDR2 SYGVNS. Between the trimmed V and J ends, which lost 3 bases and 5 bases, there was a span of 19 bases. The length of the CDR3 is 16 residues. The CDR3 region is CASSDTRQASLYGYTF. Here the CDR3 DNA reads TGTGCCAGCAGTGACACCAGACAGGCCTCCCTTTATGGCTACACCTTC.

The V and J genes are TRBV11-2 and TRBJ2-6; 7 positions match TRBD1. V was clipped by 7 bases and J by 0 bases; unmatched bases: 15. Germline values: CDR1 SGHAT, CDR2 FQNNGV. The CDR3 is 19 amino acids. As DNA, the CDR3 is TGTGCCAGCATGGGCTGGGGGACAGAAGACCGCTCTGGGGCCAACGTCCTGACTTTC. It yields the protein CASMGWGTEDRSGANVLTF. The full variable domain, with the rest looked up from reference TRBV11-2 and TRBJ2-6, is EAGVAQSPRYKIIEKRQSVAFWCNPISGHATLYWYQQILGQGPKLLIQFQNNGVVDDSQLPKDRFSAERLKGVDSTLKIQPAKLEDSAVYLCASMGWGTEDRSGANVLTFGAGSRLTVL.

This rearrangement joins TRBV24-1 to TRBJ2-3; 7 nucleotides align to TRBD2. The ends lost 5 bases at V and 6 bases at J; junction bases unmatched: 13. Per germline, CDR1 KGHDR and CDR2 SFDVKD. The CDR3 has 16 amino acids. CDR3: CATSVPTSPSLDTQYF. The CDR3 region has the DNA TGTGCCACCAGTGTCCCGACTAGCCCTAGTCTTGATACGCAGTATTTT.

The V gene is TRBV3-1 (or the pseudogene TRBV3-2), the J gene TRBJ2-7; a weak D match, TRBD1 (5 bases). Trimming shortened V by 1 base and J by 1 base, and 5 bases separated the two germline ends. CDR3 size: 13 residues. Per the germline V gene, CDR1 is LGHDT and CDR2 is YNNKEL (reference sequence). The CDR3 coding sequence is TGTGCCAGCAGCCAAGGGACATCCTACGAGCAGTACTTC. It is translated as CASSQGTSYEQYF.

The chain links TRBV27 to TRBJ2-2; D not resolved. Trimming removed 1 base at V and 2 bases at J, with 5 bases between. This CDR3 is 14 amino acids long. Germline CDR1 is MNHEY and CDR2 is SMNVEV (reference sequence). The CDR3 DNA follows: TGTGCCAGCAGTTTATACTTAAACACCGGGGAGCTGTTTTTT. It yields the protein CASSLYLNTGELFF.

V is TRBV19 and J is TRBJ1-2, with 7 bases that match TRBD1. With V trimmed by 5 bases and J by 6 bases, 9 bases remained unmatched. CDR1 is LNHDA, CDR2 SQIVND, per germline (reference sequence). The CDR3 sequence is 14 residues long. CDR3: CASSFQGVSDGYTF. The CDR3 nucleotides read TGTGCCAGTAGTTTCCAGGGGGTTTCTGATGGCTACACCTTC. Full variable domain (missing parts from reference TRBV19 and TRBJ1-2): DGGITQSPKYLFRKEGQNVTLSCEQNLNHDAMYWYRQDPGQGLRLIYYSQIVNDFQKGDIAEGYSVSREKKESFPLTVTSAQKNPTAFYLCASSFQGVSDGYTFGSGTRLTVV.

The chain is built from TRBV4-1 and TRBJ2-5, with 15 bases lining up with TRBD2. Germline V gives CDR1 MGHRA, CDR2 YSYEKL. Trimming at V came to 3 bases and at J to 3 bases, leaving 11 bases not matched to a gene. There are 19 residues in the CDR3. The CDR3 sequence is CASSQERTSGGAMEETQYF. CDR3 DNA: TGCGCCAGCAGCCAGGAACGGACTAGCGGGGGGGCTATGGAAGAGACCCAGTACTTC.

The chain couples TRBV5-1 to TRBJ2-5; 11 bases are a match to TRBD1. V lost 2 bases to trimming and J lost 4 bases; unmatched junction nucleotides: 4. Germline V CDR1 and CDR2: SGHRS, YFSETQ. There are 15 residues in the CDR3. The CDR3 nucleotides are TGCGCCAGCAGCTTCCGGGACAGGGGGGGAGAGACCCAGTACTTC. Its translation: CASSFRDRGGETQYF.

The V call is TRBV12-5, the J call TRBJ2-3, with 8 bases fitting TRBD1. The CDR3 consists of 15 residues. Germline values: CDR1 LGHNT, CDR2 FRNRAP. V dropped 2 bases and J dropped 2; count of bases not matched to a gene: 3. CDR3 protein: CASGLPGQVTDTQYF. Here the CDR3 DNA reads TGTGCTAGTGGTTTGCCGGGACAGGTCACAGATACGCAGTATTTT.

CDR3 DNA sequence: TGCGCCAGCAGCCCGACTAGCGGGAGTGGGGCAGATACGCAGTATTTT. Translating it yields CASSPTSGSGADTQYF. The chain has TRBV5-1 and TRBJ2-3; TRBD2 matches at 12 bases. V was pared by 4 bases and J by 4 bases, with 7 bases of the junction left unmatched. This CDR3 comprises 16 residues. Per the germline V gene, CDR1 is SGHRS and CDR2 is YFSETQ.